This T cell receptor beta chain was identified during a study of blood T cell repertoires in COVID-19. Overall study: Whether acute or convalescent, the COVID-19 samples came from the United States, Italy and Spain. Nucleic acid was either cDNA or gDNA, and it came from T cells, B-cell-depleted T cells, or PBMCs.

Original methodology: It was from reference gene primer amplification that nucleated cell counts were estimated. The method was immunoSEQ multiplex PCR; TCRdb's version includes in-frame clones alone and lacks a portion of them. Clonal size and the V and J genes are those of that table, whereas D and trimming came from the DNA. Altogether some 93,000 clones are present, about 86% being singletons, with the ten largest covering around 20%. Germline V gene sequence: CDR1 SGHNT, CDR2 YENEEA. V lost 4 bases to trimming and J lost 0 bases, with 12 bases between them. The CDR3 spans 15 residues. The V gene is TRBV11-3, the J gene TRBJ1-1; TRBD1 is a possible D gene (6 bases). Sequencing was performed on peripheral blood. This receptor was identified in an elderly woman with acute or convalescent COVID-19. DNA of the CDR3: TGTGCCAGCAGCTACCGACAGGAATTGAACACTGAAGCTTTCTTT. Protein: CASSYRQELNTEAFF.